This T cell receptor (beta chain) appears in the sequencing data of a study of T cell responses to AZD1222 COVID-19 vaccine. As for the study in general: Samples with a second dose at about 4 or about 12 weeks were pooled together.

Findings of the study overall: Among the donors, most were white British and more were female, and clonal diversity was possibly underestimated. The study sampled repertoires only after the peak T cell response. Across the whole spike, CD4 TCRs peaked at regions 160-218 and 743-854.

In regard to this clone: Antigen specificity is unknown.

Only in-frame clones appear in the TCRdb table, and some are missing; sequencing was by immunoSEQ multiplex PCR. The sample includes about 92,000 clones, around nine tenths of them seen just once. The CDR3 loop spans 15 amino acids. CDR1 MNHEY and CDR2 SVGAGI come from the germline V gene. Trimming left V 6 bases short and J 5 bases short, with 17 bases between. This receptor was taken from an adult in good health. V usage is TRBV6-5 and J usage is TRBJ2-1; tentative D call: TRBD2 (6 bases). Material: peripheral blood, obtained on day 0 of AZD1222 vaccination. The CDR3 protein is CASSRSGLYNNEQFF. The CDR3 nucleotides read TGTGCCAGCAGCCGGAGCGGGTTGTACAACAATGAGCAGTTCTTC.